This is a list of T cell receptor beta chains from one sample in a study of T cell changes during pregnancy in multiple sclerosis. Measured with immunoSEQ multiplex PCR; TCRdb has only the in-frame clones, and not every one. The sample shows under 75,000 clones, about 90% of them seen only once. The sample in question was peripheral blood, obtained in the third trimester of pregnancy. All receptors come from a female donor in good health, enrolled as a control in a pregnancy study. CDR3s leave out the opening cysteine and the closing phenylalanine or tryptophan.

V gene	CDR3 protein
TRBV5-4	ASSLRVGGLSEAF
TRBV15	ATSRGLEVETQY
TRBV5-5	ASSKGQSAGYT
TRBV10-3	AISESDRATDTQY
TRBV25-1	ASSEGQGRYEQY
TRBV2	ASSSRGATTDTQY
TRBV27	ASSFGTGGSLEPVHGYT
TRBV7-8	ASSYSEGRGTEAF
TRBV6-1	ASSALQGARPEAF
TRBV11-2	ASSPPGNGEQY
TRBV19	ASSIISGRFNEQF
TRBV7-9	ASSLVTGSEQY
TRBV7-6	ASSFGGRTEAF
TRBV7-9	ATLDVAGGPTGDTGELF
TRBV15	ATSREGGTEAF
TRBV7-2	ASSLGRYSLYGYT
TRBV7-2	ASSLRSGGTGELF
TRBV28	ASTAGGGPYEKLF
TRBV7-9	ASSLMVEQGSEQY
TRBV29-1	SVRTGGEQY
TRBV13	ASSSATGEVNEQF
TRBV28	ASKTTDINYGYT
TRBV7-3	ASSFGTSGKQY
TRBV7-2	ASSLDRGGYNEQF
TRBV7-6	ASSPTGGENTEAF
TRBV4-3	ASSQDGQNQPQH
TRBV4-1	ASSPTRGQGTEAF
TRBV30	AWSDPSGRRNYGYT
TRBV20-1	SAYDRVVGH
TRBV4-2	ASSQEANTEAF
TRBV29-1	SGYRGEGTEAF
TRBV10-3	AIRGQGTEAF
TRBV5-8	ASSLVRTGVF
TRBV5-1	ASSLGVAVSTDTQY
TRBV7-6	ASSLIGGAEAF
TRBV7-2	ASSFERGGWDEQY
TRBV5-6	ASSLLAARETQY
TRBV5-5	ASSLVQAYGYT
TRBV4-1	ASSQGIGDKDTQY
TRBV12-5	ASGLGRGQAKGELF
TRBV5-1	ASSSQGVSYEQY
TRBV30	AWRRGGPKETQY
TRBV14	ASSLWTGGTEAF
TRBV14	ASSQEEGSEQY
TRBV6-6	ASSPDRAEAF
TRBV28	ASSSQGSVSYEQY
TRBV5-4	ASSPRSGEDIQY
TRBV14	ASSQDAGGQGMHEQY
TRBV28	ASSLGQGNNQPQH
TRBV12-5	ASGLVRGTSAYNEQF
TRBV4-1	ASSLPRQGRDTEAF
TRBV12-5	ASGLVHVLESTGTTSGANVLT
TRBV6-5	ASGRGPNYGYT
TRBV19	ASSMEGRETEAF